The 5 T cell receptor beta chains reported below all come from one sample, sequenced in a study of blood T cell repertoires in COVID-19. Libraries were prepared by immunoSEQ multiplex PCR; TCRdb keeps only in-frame clonotypes and omits some of them. This table holds about 210,000 clones, around 83% found once. Sequenced material: peripheral blood. These receptors all come from a man in his fifties or sixties with active or convalescent COVID-19.

This chain uses TRBV5-1 with TRBJ1-6; 9 positions match TRBD1. The trim removed 4 bases at V and 10 bases at J, leaving 9 bases unmatched. This CDR3 has 15 amino acids. CDR1 is SGHRS and CDR2 is YFSETQ in the germline V gene. DNA of the CDR3: TGCGCCAGCAGCACTACCACAGGGGGCGAATCACCCCTCCACTTT. It is translated as CASSTTTGGESPLHF.

The J gene is TRBJ2-1, the V gene TRBV11-3; D unresolved. CDR1 is SGHNT and CDR2 is YENEEA in the germline V gene. Trimming took 5 bases from V and 7 from J, leaving 15 bases between them. CDR3 size: 14 residues. CDR3: CASSPPSTENEQFF. CDR3 DNA sequence: TGTGCCAGCAGCCCCCCATCCACAGAGAATGAGCAGTTCTTC.

The sample holds a few counts of this clone. The V gene is TRBV18, the J gene TRBJ2-1, with a tentative D call TRBD1 (6 bases). Germline CDR1 is KGHSH and CDR2 is LQKENI. V lost 3 bases to trimming and J lost 6 bases, with 15 bases between them. The CDR3 loop spans 15 amino acids. CDR3 region: CASSPAGTIRNEQFF. DNA for the CDR3: TGTGCCAGCTCACCCGCCGGGACAATCCGCAATGAGCAGTTCTTC.

Comments on this clone: The sample has other DNA sequences that encode this CDR3 too. This rearrangement joins TRBV9 to TRBJ1-2; 7 nucleotides match TRBD1. CDR1 and CDR2 from the germline V gene are SGDLS and YYNGEE. The CDR3 runs to 14 residues. The trim removed 0 bases at V and 2 bases at J, leaving 1 base unmatched. This CDR3 reads CASSVGGQNYGYTF. The CDR3 DNA follows: TGTGCCAGCAGCGTAGGGGGACAGAACTATGGCTACACCTTC.

The V gene is TRBV14, the J gene TRBJ1-1, with D uncertain. The CDR3 spans 11 residues. V was trimmed by 5 bases and J by 11 bases, leaving 12 bases between them. Germline loops: CDR1 SGHDN, CDR2 FVKESK. The CDR3 protein is CASSFGRRAFF. The CDR3 DNA is TGTGCCAGCAGCTTTGGACGGAGGGCTTTCTTT.